This T cell receptor (beta chain) was documented in a study of T cells in women clearing cervical HPV infection. Overall study results and limits: Combining TCR richness with V gene abundances gave 0.65 to 0.85 AUC.

Repertoires were generated with immunoSEQ multiplex PCR, while TCRdb's copy carries only in-frame clones and drops some. Its listing shows 20,000 to 25,000 clones. Notes on this clone: The antigen remains unidentified. The read terminates 3 residues before the CDR3 end, so the remaining end is supplied by the germline J gene.

The germline CDR1 and CDR2 sequences are PRHDT and FYEKMQ (reference sequence). This CDR3 region has 17 residues. MY09/MY11 PCR detected cervical HPV DNA; dot-blot assigned genotypes. The V and J genes are TRBV13 and TRBJ2-3; 9 bases match TRBD2. Sequenced input: blood buffy coat. The sequence came from a woman between 18 and 70 years old with a cervical HPV16 infection that either progressed to CIN3+ or cleared (not recorded which). The CDR3 protein is CASSLVRRGGAGETQYF. CDR3 bases read: TGTGCCAGCAGCTTAGTCCGCCGCGGGGGGGCAGGGGAGACG.